The T cell receptor beta chain described here comes from a study of early T cells in non-severe SARS-CoV-2 infection. Overall study results and limits: There was a bias toward anti-spike CD8 responses in VDJdb matching, which missed private and CD4 specificities.

Germline CDR1 reads DFQATT; CDR2 reads SNEGSKA (reference sequence). V shed 5 bases, J shed 2 bases, and the junction held 6 bases outside the gene matches. This CDR3 spans 15 amino acids. This clonotype was detected only once. Its specificity is not known. One entry per CDR3 protein, called by TCRdb with MiXCR from the 5' RACE reads. Of 70,000 to 75,000 distinct CDR3 sequences listed, about 12% are singletons. The specimen sequenced was whole blood. The J gene is TRBJ2-5, the V gene TRBV20-1; 12 positions match TRBD2. The TCR originated in an adult who was a healthcare worker with PCR-confirmed SARS-CoV-2 infection or an uninfected control (not recorded which). The CDR3, as DNA: TGCAGTGCTGTGCGACTAGCGGGAGTACAAGAGACCCAGTACTTC. It translates to CSAVRLAGVQETQYF.